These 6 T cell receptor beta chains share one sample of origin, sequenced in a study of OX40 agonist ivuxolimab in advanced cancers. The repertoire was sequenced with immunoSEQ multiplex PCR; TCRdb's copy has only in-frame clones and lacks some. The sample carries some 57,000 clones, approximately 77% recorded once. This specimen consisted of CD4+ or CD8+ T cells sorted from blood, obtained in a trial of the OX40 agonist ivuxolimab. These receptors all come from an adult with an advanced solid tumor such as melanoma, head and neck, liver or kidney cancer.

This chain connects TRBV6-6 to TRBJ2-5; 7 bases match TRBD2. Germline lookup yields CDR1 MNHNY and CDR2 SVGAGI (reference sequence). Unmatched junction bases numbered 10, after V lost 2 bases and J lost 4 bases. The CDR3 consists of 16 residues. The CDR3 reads CASSYRSPGRGETQYF. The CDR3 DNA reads TGTGCCAGCAGTTACCGTTCGCCGGGGAGGGGAGAGACCCAGTACTTC.

CDR3 bases: TGTGCCATCAGTGGGAACAGGGATGCCGGGGAGCTGTTTTTT. It yields the protein CAISGNRDAGELFF. V gene TRBV10-3 combines with J gene TRBJ2-2; TRBD1 might be the D (6 bases). The CDR3 loop spans 14 amino acids. V lost 4 bases and J 6 bases, leaving 12 bases between the germline ends. Germline-derived CDR1 and CDR2 are ENHRY and SYGVKD.

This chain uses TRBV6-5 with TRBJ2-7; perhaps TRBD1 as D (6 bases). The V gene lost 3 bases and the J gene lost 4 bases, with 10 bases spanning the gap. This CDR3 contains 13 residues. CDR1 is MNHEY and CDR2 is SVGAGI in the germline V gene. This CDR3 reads CASSYGTPYEQYF. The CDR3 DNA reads TGTGCCAGCAGTTATGGGACACCGTACGAGCAGTACTTC.

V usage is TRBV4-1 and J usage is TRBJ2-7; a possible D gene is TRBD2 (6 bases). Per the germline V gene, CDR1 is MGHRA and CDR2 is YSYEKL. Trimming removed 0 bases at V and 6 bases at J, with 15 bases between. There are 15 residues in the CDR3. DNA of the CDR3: TGCGCCAGCAGCCAAGAGGAAGCCGGGAGCCGCGAGCAGTACTTC. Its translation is CASSQEEAGSREQYF.

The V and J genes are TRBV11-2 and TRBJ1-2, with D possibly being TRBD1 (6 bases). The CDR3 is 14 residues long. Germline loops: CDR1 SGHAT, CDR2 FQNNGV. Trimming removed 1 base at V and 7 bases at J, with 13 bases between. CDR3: CASSLGGRGSGYTF. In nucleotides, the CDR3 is TGTGCCAGCAGCTTAGGCGGCAGGGGAAGTGGCTACACCTTC.

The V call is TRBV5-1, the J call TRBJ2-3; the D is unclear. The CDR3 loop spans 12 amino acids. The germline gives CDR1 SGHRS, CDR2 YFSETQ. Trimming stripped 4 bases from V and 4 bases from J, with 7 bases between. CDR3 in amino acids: CASSPASDTQYF. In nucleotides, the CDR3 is TGCGCCAGCAGCCCGGCCTCAGATACGCAGTATTTT.